This T cell receptor (beta chain) was recovered during a study of PD-L1 blockade in urothelial cancer. Time point indicated: pretreatment peripheral blood. The method was immunoSEQ multiplex PCR; TCRdb's version includes in-frame clones alone and lacks a portion of them. The sample includes 38,000 or so clones, 70% to 90% of them seen just once. Trimming took 3 bases from V and 9 from J; bases not matched to a gene: 13. The CDR3 covers 16 residues. In germline, CDR1 is GTSNPN, CDR2 SVGIG (reference sequence). This sequence joins TRBV30 and TRBJ2-1; TRBD2 matches at 11 bases. Sample: PBMCs, taken around atezolizumab (anti-PD-L1) treatment. The source is a man at least 80 years old with urothelial cancer. CDR3 in amino acids: CAWRGSGGDHPGEQFF. The CDR3 DNA is TGTGCCTGGAGGGGTAGCGGGGGGGACCATCCTGGTGAGCAGTTCTTC.